Following are 20 T cell receptor beta chains from one sample sequenced in a study of regulatory T cells in long-lasting Graves disease. According to the study, TCR beta libraries were built with iRepertoire HTBI primers and CDR3-region Arm-PCR. TCRdb reprocessed the multiplex PCR reads via MiXCR and lists one record per CDR3 protein. The data hold 300,000 to 400,000 distinct CDR3 sequences, with over 15% observed a single time. The time point: newly diagnosed GD, antithyroid drugs for less than 3 months. The TCR library was made from RNA extracted from PBMCs. The same data also went into a second study, on T cells in Graves' hyperthyroidism and ophthalmopathy.

The sample here was peripheral blood mononuclear cells (PBMCs), taken at new diagnosis, from a patient treated with antithyroid drugs. These receptors all stem from a man aged 35-49 years with Graves disease.

This clonotype occurred many times. The rearrangement uses TRBV5-5 and TRBJ2-3; D is tentatively TRBD1 or TRBD2 (6 bases each). The V gene's germline CDR1 is SGHKS and CDR2 YYEKEE (reference sequence). V shed 8 bases and J shed 4 bases, with 17 bases lying between them. This CDR3 has 14 amino acids. The CDR3 reads CASTTGTYADTQYF. DNA for the CDR3: TGTGCCAGTACTACAGGGACTTACGCAGATACGCAGTATTTT. The whole variable domain, remainder taken from reference TRBV5-5 and TRBJ2-3, is DAGVTQSPTHLIKTRGQQVTLRCSPISGHKSVSWYQQVLGQGPQFIFQYYEKEERGRGNFPDRFSARQFPNYSSELNVNALLLGDSALYLCASTTGTYADTQYFGPGTRLTVL.

The V call is TRBV20-1, the J call TRBJ2-7; D could derive from TRBD1 or TRBD2 (5 bases each). Trimming left V 4 bases short and J 0 bases short, with 16 bases between. This CDR3 has 15 amino acids. Germline CDR1 and CDR2: DFQATT and SNEGSKA (reference sequence). The DNA for the CDR3 is TGCAGTGCTAAAGATGGGGAGCAGGGCTCCTACGAGCAGTACTTC. It translates to CSAKDGEQGSYEQYF.

This clonotype was seen a few times. The rearrangement joins TRBV4-1 to TRBJ2-7; 8 nucleotides agree with TRBD1. CDR3 size: 16 residues. Per the germline V gene, CDR1 is MGHRA and CDR2 is YSYEKL. Trimming took 0 bases from V and 7 from J; bases not matched to a gene: 11. This CDR3 reads CASSQDVVQGAREQYF. The CDR3 DNA follows: TGCGCCAGCAGCCAAGATGTAGTTCAGGGGGCGAGGGAGCAGTACTTC.

The sample holds many counts of this clonotype. The CDR3 spells CSVLGRGNEQFF. For the CDR3, the DNA is TGCAGTGTTCTCGGCAGGGGTAATGAGCAGTTCTTC. The rearrangement links TRBV20-1 to TRBJ2-1; TRBD1 might be the D (6 bases). V was clipped by 7 bases and J by 7 bases, with 14 bases between them. This CDR3 contains 12 residues. Germline CDR1 is DFQATT and CDR2 is SNEGSKA (reference sequence).

The rearrangement uses TRBV29-1 and TRBJ2-1; 9 positions match TRBD2. V gave up 2 bases and J gave up 4 bases; unmatched junction bases: 3. Germline V CDR1 and CDR2: SQVTM, ANQGSEA. CDR3 length equals 14 residues. The DNA for the CDR3 is TGCAGCGTTGAAAGACTAGCGGCTTACAATGAGCAGTTCTTC. Translated: CSVERLAAYNEQFF.

Concerning this clonotype: A clone one base away is much larger, so this may be a read error. This chain uses TRBV4-1 with TRBJ2-5; no firm D call. Per germline, CDR1 MGHRA and CDR2 YSYEKL. The CDR3 loop spans 13 amino acids. The CDR3 here is CASSQAQQGTQYF. The CDR3 nucleotides are TGCGCCAGCAGCCAAGCCCAGCAAGGGACCCAGTACTTC.

This clonotype came up a few times. J is TRBJ2-3 and V is TRBV18; D is unresolved. Trimming stripped 3 bases from V and 5 bases from J, with 9 bases between. Germline assignment: CDR1 KGHSH and CDR2 LQKENI. This CDR3 spans 13 amino acids. The chain's CDR3 is CASSPSAVDTQYF. DNA of the CDR3: TGTGCCAGCTCACCGTCGGCGGTAGATACGCAGTATTTT.

This clonotype was counted a few times. The rearrangement joins TRBV24-1 to TRBJ2-4; 9 nucleotides match TRBD2. J was trimmed by 3 bases and V by 4 bases; bases with no gene match: 18. The germline CDR1 and CDR2 sequences are KGHDR and SFDVKD. The CDR3 runs 20 residues. CDR3 sequence reads: CATSDLGAGGSPLNKNIQYF. CDR3 DNA sequence: TGTGCCACCAGTGACCTGGGGGCGGGGGGGTCACCCCTCAACAAAAACATTCAGTACTTC.

This clonotype was counted between two and nine times. This chain connects TRBV7-2 to TRBJ1-5; D perhaps matches TRBD1 (5 bases). CDR3 size: 13 residues. CDR1 and CDR2 from the germline V gene are SGHTA and FQGNSA. V was cut by 1 base and J by 9 bases, with 10 bases left in between. This CDR3 reads CASSLDRLGPQHF. As DNA, the CDR3 is TGTGCCAGCAGCTTAGACAGGCTTGGGCCCCAGCATTTT. The entire variable domain, with the rest obtained from reference TRBV7-2 and TRBJ1-5, is as follows: GAGVSQSPSNKVTEKGKDVELRCDPISGHTALYWYRQSLGQGLEFLIYFQGNSAPDKSGLPSDRFSAERTGGSVSTLTIQRTQQEDSAVYLCASSLDRLGPQHFGDGTRLSIL.

This clonotype showed up many times. The chain couples TRBV11-2 to TRBJ2-1; D gene unclear. V was clipped by 5 bases and J by 5 bases, with 10 bases between them. Germline V gene data show CDR1 as SGHAT and CDR2 as FQNNGV. CDR3 length: 13 amino acids. The CDR3 here is CASSKGQNNEQFF. The CDR3 coding sequence is TGTGCCAGCAGCAAGGGCCAAAACAATGAGCAGTTCTTC. Full variable domain (missing parts from reference TRBV11-2 and TRBJ2-1): EAGVAQSPRYKIIEKRQSVAFWCNPISGHATLYWYQQILGQGPKLLIQFQNNGVVDDSQLPKDRFSAERLKGVDSTLKIQPAKLEDSAVYLCASSKGQNNEQFFGPGTRLTVL.

This clonotype appeared a few times. With a far larger clone one base away, a read error is the likely cause. The chain links TRBV6-9 to TRBJ2-3; no definite D call. The last part of the DNA fits TRBJ2-7 better; the J call may be wrong. Germline assignment: CDR1 MNHGY and CDR2 SVAAGI. The CDR3 is 14 residues long. The CDR3 region has the DNA TGTGCCAACAGTTACTATGGGCAGGCCTACGAGCAGTACTTC. Its translation: CANSYYGQAYEQYF.

This clonotype has more than one count but fewer than ten. The rearrangement uses TRBV11-2 and TRBJ2-7, with TRBD1 as a possible D gene (5 bases). The CDR3 is made up of 15 amino acids. Germline assignment: CDR1 SGHAT and CDR2 FQNNGV. V gave up 4 bases and J gave up 5 bases, with 18 bases separating them. In DNA form, the CDR3 reads TGTGCCAGCAGCTCCCTCCGACAGTCCCCCCACGAGCAGTACTTC. Translating gives CASSSLRQSPHEQYF. The whole variable domain, filled in from reference TRBV11-2 and TRBJ2-7, reads EAGVAQSPRYKIIEKRQSVAFWCNPISGHATLYWYQQILGQGPKLLIQFQNNGVVDDSQLPKDRFSAERLKGVDSTLKIQPAKLEDSAVYLCASSSLRQSPHEQYFGPGTRLTVT.

This clonotype has at least ten counts. This chain connects TRBV29-1 to TRBJ2-7, with 10 bases lining up with TRBD1. The CDR3 is 16 amino acids. The ends lost 3 bases at V and 2 bases at J; junction bases unmatched: 10. CDR1 is SQVTM, CDR2 ANQGSEA, per germline. The CDR3 spells CSVDYLAGTGAYEQYF. CDR3 in DNA: TGCAGCGTTGATTATCTGGCCGGGACAGGGGCCTACGAGCAGTACTTC.

The rearrangement joins TRBV7-2 to TRBJ2-7, with TRBD2 identical over 9 bases. Germline CDR1 and CDR2: SGHTA and FQGNSA. Unmatched junction bases numbered 12, after V lost 6 bases and J lost 6 bases. CDR3 length equals 15 residues. For the CDR3, the DNA is TGTGCCAGCAGTCAGATCGGGCGGGGGGGCCCCGAGCAGTACTTC. The encoded protein is CASSQIGRGGPEQYF.

As regards this clonotype: This may be a read error: a much more frequent sequence differs by one nucleotide. J is TRBJ2-1 and V is TRBV5-4, with D perhaps TRBD2 (5 bases). With 0 bases removed from V and 8 bases from J, the gap between germline ends came to 15 bases. The CDR3 has 15 amino acids. Germline V gene sequence: CDR1 SGHNT, CDR2 YYREEE (reference sequence). CDR3 nucleotide sequence: TGTGCCAGCAGCTTGGAGTCACTAGGAGGCTATGAGCAGTTCTTC. As protein: CASSLESLGGYEQFF. The full variable domain, in which reference TRBV5-4 and TRBJ2-1 provide the parts outside the CDR3, is ETGVTQSPTHLIKTRGQQVTLRCSSQSGHNTVSWYQQALGQGPQFIFQYYREEENGRGNFPPRFSGLQFPNYSSELNVNALELDDSALYLCASSLESLGGYEQFFGPGTRLTVL.

Note on this clonotype: At one end the junction does not follow the germline gene, possibly because of a read error. The genes are TRBV12-3 or TRBV12-4 and TRBJ2-3; 8 bases are a match to TRBD1. There are 14 residues in the CDR3. CDR3 in DNA: TGTGCCAGCAGCCCCGGACAGGGTCCAGATGCGCAGTATTTT. Its protein product is CASSPGQGPDAQYF.

The J gene is TRBJ2-5, the V gene TRBV20-1, with 13 bases that match TRBD2. Germline CDR1 and CDR2: DFQATT and SNEGSKA (reference sequence). After removal of 6 bases from V and 6 bases from J, the junction contained 7 bases not matched to a gene. CDR3 length: 14 amino acids. The CDR3 coding sequence is TGCAGTGCGAATCCGGGACTAGCGGGGAAGACCCAGTACTTC. This translates into CSANPGLAGKTQYF.

This clonotype was counted many times. V usage is TRBV7-2 and J usage is TRBJ2-1, with D unresolved. The CDR3 has 14 amino acids. Trimming took off 7 bases at V and 0 bases at J, with 10 bases between the two ends. Germline CDR1 is SGHTA and CDR2 is FQGNSA. CDR3 sequence: CASKADPSYNEQFF. CDR3 in DNA: TGTGCCAGCAAGGCCGACCCCTCCTACAATGAGCAGTTCTTC.

At least ten counts were recorded for this clonotype. V usage is TRBV12-3 or TRBV12-4 and J usage is TRBJ2-3; tentatively, D is TRBD1 (6 bases). This CDR3 has 15 amino acids. Between the trimmed V and J ends, which lost 6 bases and 0 bases, there was a span of 13 bases. CDR3 nucleotide sequence: TGTGCCAGCAGGCTCGGGACAATTAGCACAGATACGCAGTATTTT. Translation: CASRLGTISTDTQYF.

This clonotype has a count of ten or more. The rearrangement uses TRBV11-1 and TRBJ2-7, with D perhaps TRBD1 or TRBD2 (5 bases each). Trimming cost V 1 base and J 10 bases, with 11 bases left between them. This CDR3 contains 12 residues. The germline V gene has CDR1 SGHAT and CDR2 FQDESV (reference sequence). CDR3 in DNA: TGTGCCAGCAGCTTAGTTTGGGGGAAACAGTACTTC. Encoded protein: CASSLVWGKQYF.